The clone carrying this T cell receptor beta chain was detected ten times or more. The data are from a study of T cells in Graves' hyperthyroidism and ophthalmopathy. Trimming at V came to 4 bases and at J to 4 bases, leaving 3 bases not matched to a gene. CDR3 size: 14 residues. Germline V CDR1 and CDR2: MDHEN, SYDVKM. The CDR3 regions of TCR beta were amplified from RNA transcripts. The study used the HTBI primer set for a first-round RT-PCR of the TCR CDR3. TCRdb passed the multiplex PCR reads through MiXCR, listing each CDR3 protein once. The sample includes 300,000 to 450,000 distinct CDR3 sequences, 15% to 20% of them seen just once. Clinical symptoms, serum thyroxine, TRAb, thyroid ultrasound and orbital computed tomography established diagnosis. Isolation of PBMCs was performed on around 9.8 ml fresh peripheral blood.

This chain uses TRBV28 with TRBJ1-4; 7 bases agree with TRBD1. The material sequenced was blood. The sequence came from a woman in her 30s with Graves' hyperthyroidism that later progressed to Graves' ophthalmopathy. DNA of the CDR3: TGTGCCAGCAGTTACAGGGGCGGTAATGAAAAACTGTTTTTT. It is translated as CASSYRGGNEKLFF. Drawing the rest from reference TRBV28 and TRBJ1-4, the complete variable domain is DVKVTQSSRYLVKRTGEKVFLECVQDMDHENMFWYRQDPGLGLRLIYFSYDVKMKEKGDIPEGYSVSREKKERFSLILESASTNQTSMYLCASSYRGGNEKLFFGSGTQLSVL.